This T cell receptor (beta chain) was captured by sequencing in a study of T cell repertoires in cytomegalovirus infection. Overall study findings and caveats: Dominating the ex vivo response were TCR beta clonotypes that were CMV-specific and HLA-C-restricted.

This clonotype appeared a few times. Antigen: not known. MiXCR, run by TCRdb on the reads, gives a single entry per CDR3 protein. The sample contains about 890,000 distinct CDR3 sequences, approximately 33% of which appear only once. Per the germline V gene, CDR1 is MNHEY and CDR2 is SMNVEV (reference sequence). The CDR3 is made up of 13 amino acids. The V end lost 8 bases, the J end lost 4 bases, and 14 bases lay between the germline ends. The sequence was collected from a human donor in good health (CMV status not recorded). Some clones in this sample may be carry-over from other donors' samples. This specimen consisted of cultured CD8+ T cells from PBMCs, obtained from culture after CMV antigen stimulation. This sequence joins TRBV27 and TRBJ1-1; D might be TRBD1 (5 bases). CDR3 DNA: TGTGCCAGCGGTTCAGGGACTGGCACTGAAGCTTTCTTT. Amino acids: CASGSGTGTEAFF.